One T cell receptor (beta chain) is described in this entry. The antigen is undetermined. The record originates from a study of beta chain features in type 1 diabetes. Germline assignment: CDR1 PRHDT and CDR2 FYEKMQ (reference sequence). The CDR3 loop spans 11 amino acids. Trimming pared 6 bases from V and 5 bases from J, leaving 6 bases between. Reverse transcribing all isolated RNA meant expressed TCRB transcripts were sequenced. Only in-frame clones appear in the TCRdb table, and some are missing; sequencing was by immunoSEQ multiplex PCR. The sample consists of 120,000 or so clones, over 15% of them appearing once. The study's findings and limits: Short templates might get an advantage during PCR, and this would be equal in patients and controls. Moderately but significantly shorter TCRB CDR3s were found in Type 1 diabetes patients in all four CD4+ subsets.

The V call is TRBV13, the J call TRBJ2-3, with D unclear. The TCR sequence derives from a man in his thirties or forties with type 1 diabetes. Specimen: central memory CD4+ T cells from blood. CDR3 protein: CASSLVDTQYF. CDR3 sequence (DNA): TGTGCCAGCAGTCTCGTAGATACGCAGTATTTT.